This TCR beta chain was sequenced for a study of vaccination effects on CD4 cells after COVID-19. General study points: The authors studied few convalescent patients and collected no early post-infection timepoints. Clones of infection and vaccine origin contracted markedly late after vaccination.

Worth noting for this clone: Its matching antigen is unknown.

Before sequencing took place, the ViraFEST assay used viral peptide pools to expand antigen-specific CD4+ T cells. Upon completion of around 9 days in culture, CD4+ T cells were isolated. Vaccinees lacked prior SARS-CoV-2 infection and tested negative for nucleocapsid antibodies. TCRdb's table, derived via immunoSEQ multiplex PCR, lists solely in-frame clones and lacks some. The table shows about 73,000 clones, with more than 60% occurring only once. CDR3 size: 15 residues. The V gene's germline CDR1 is WNHNN and CDR2 SYGVQD (reference sequence). Deletions cut 2 bases from V and 7 bases from J, with 14 bases between.

The specimen comprised CD4+ T cells from PBMCs cultured with SARS-CoV-2 spike peptides, sampled before COVID-19 vaccination. This clonotype was sampled from a human donor who received a COVID-19 vaccine. The gene calls are TRBV10-1 and TRBJ2-2, with D maybe TRBD1 (5 bases). The CDR3: CASSEGATWGGELFF. CDR3 DNA: TGCGCCAGCAGTGAGGGGGCAACCTGGGGCGGGGAGCTGTTTTTT.